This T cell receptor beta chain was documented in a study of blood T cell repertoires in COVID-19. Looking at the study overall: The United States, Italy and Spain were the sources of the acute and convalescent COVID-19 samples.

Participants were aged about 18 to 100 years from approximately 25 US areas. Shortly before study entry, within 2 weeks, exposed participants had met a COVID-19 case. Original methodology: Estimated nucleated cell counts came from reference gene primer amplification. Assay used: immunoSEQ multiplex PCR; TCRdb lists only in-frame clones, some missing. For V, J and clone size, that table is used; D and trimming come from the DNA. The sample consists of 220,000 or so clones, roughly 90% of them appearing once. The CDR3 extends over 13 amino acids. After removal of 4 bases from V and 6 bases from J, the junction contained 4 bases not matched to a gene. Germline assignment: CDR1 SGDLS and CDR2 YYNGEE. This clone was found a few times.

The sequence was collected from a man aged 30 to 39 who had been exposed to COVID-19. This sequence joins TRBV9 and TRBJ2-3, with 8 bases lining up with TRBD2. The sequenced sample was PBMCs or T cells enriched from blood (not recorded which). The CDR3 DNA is TGTGCCAGCAGCTCCCGACTAGCGGATACGCAGTATTTT. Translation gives CASSSRLADTQYF.